A single sample is the source of the 3 T cell receptor beta chains below, sequenced in a study of T cell repertoires in cytomegalovirus infection. One entry per CDR3 protein, called by TCRdb with MiXCR from the reads. The data contain roughly 230,000 distinct CDR3 sequences, roughly an eighth of them singletons. The sample comprised PBMCs. The receptors here all came from a human donor in good health (CMV status not recorded). Some clones in this sample may be carry-over from other donors' samples.

At least ten counts were recorded for this clonotype. This chain uses TRBV28 with TRBJ2-5, with D tentatively TRBD1 (6 bases). Germline assignment: CDR1 MDHEN and CDR2 SYDVKM. Deletions cut 7 bases from V and 5 bases from J, with 8 bases between. The CDR3 is 11 residues long. The CDR3 region is CASNRDETQYF. The CDR3 DNA sequence: TGTGCCAGCAACAGGGATGAGACCCAGTACTTC.

This clonotype was counted many times. This sequence joins TRBV7-3 and TRBJ2-6, with 11 bases lining up with TRBD1. V was pared by 6 bases and J by 4 bases, with 14 bases of the junction left unmatched. The CDR3 is 19 amino acids. Germline V lookup: CDR1 SGHTA, CDR2 FQGTGA. In DNA form, the CDR3 reads TGTGCCAGCAGATCCCCTTTAGGACAGGGGGCGCCCGGGGCCAACGTCCTGACTTTC. Protein: CASRSPLGQGAPGANVLTF.

This clonotype was detected only a few times. The genes are TRBV28 and TRBJ2-2; 12 bases line up with TRBD2. The ends lost 4 bases at V and 5 bases at J; junction bases unmatched: 8. This CDR3 is 17 amino acids long. In germline, CDR1 is MDHEN, CDR2 SYDVKM. CDR3 DNA sequence: TGTGCCAGCAGTTCCCGACTAGCGGGAGAAGGGACCGGGGAGCTGTTTTTT. It specifies CASSSRLAGEGTGELFF.